What follows are 14 T cell receptor beta chains derived from one specimen sequenced in a study of T cell responses to AZD1222 COVID-19 vaccine. Using immunoSEQ multiplex PCR, the repertoire was profiled, and TCRdb retains in-frame clones only, with some absent. The sample lists 150,000 to 200,000 clones, about 91% seen once, with around 1% in the top ten. Sample: peripheral blood, taken 28 days after the second AZD1222 dose. The origin of the receptors is an adult who received the AZD1222 COVID-19 vaccine.

The V and J genes are TRBV3-1 (or the pseudogene TRBV3-2) and TRBJ1-6; D uncertain. There are 16 residues in the CDR3. V was clipped by 0 bases and J by 8 bases, with 14 bases between them. Germline V gene lookup returns CDR1 LGHDT and CDR2 YNNKEL (reference sequence). CDR3 DNA sequence: TGTGCCAGCAGCCAAGAGAGTAATATGGGATATTCACCCCTCCACTTT. The encoded protein is CASSQESNMGYSPLHF.

The chain carries TRBV27 and TRBJ2-7; D call uncertain. CDR1 and CDR2 (germline): MNHEY, SMNVEV (reference sequence). The CDR3 is 13 amino acids. The V end lost 5 bases, the J end lost 6 bases, and 14 bases lay between the germline ends. CDR3 nucleotides: TGTGCCAGCAGTGGTCAGGATCTCGCCGAGCAGTACTTC. Protein: CASSGQDLAEQYF.

The rearrangement uses TRBV7-8 and TRBJ1-2, with D unclear. CDR1 SGHVS and CDR2 FQNEAQ come from the germline V gene. V was cut by 3 bases and J by 5 bases, with 10 bases left in between. The CDR3 consists of 13 residues. CDR3 amino acids: CASSLSGIYGYTF. DNA for the CDR3: TGTGCCAGCAGCTTGAGTGGGATTTATGGCTACACCTTC.

The rearrangement links TRBV19 to TRBJ2-2; D is unclear. Germline CDR1 is LNHDA and CDR2 is SQIVND (reference sequence). This CDR3 spans 15 amino acids. V was trimmed by 6 bases and J by 2 bases, leaving 13 bases between them. CDR3 in DNA: TGTGCCAGTAGGCTGGAACTGGGAAACACCGGGGAGCTGTTTTTT. This codes for CASRLELGNTGELFF. The full variable domain, with the rest looked up from reference TRBV19 and TRBJ2-2, is DGGITQSPKYLFRKEGQNVTLSCEQNLNHDAMYWYRQDPGQGLRLIYYSQIVNDFQKGDIAEGYSVSREKKESFPLTVTSAQKNPTAFYLCASRLELGNTGELFFGEGSRLTVL.

The V and J genes are TRBV7-9 and TRBJ1-4; 11 positions agree with TRBD1. Losses at the gene ends were 6 bases for V and 3 bases for J; bases not matched to a gene: 12. Germline V gives CDR1 SEHNR, CDR2 FQNEAQ (reference sequence). The CDR3 runs 18 residues. CDR3 nucleotide sequence: TGTGCCAGCAGACCCGGGACAGGGGGTACAGGCGCTAATGAAAAACTGTTTTTT. As protein: CASRPGTGGTGANEKLFF.

The chain links TRBV6-5 to TRBJ1-2; D possibly corresponds to TRBD1 (6 bases). Trimming removed 1 base at V and 4 bases at J, with 16 bases between. CDR3 length: 16 residues. CDR1 and CDR2 (germline): MNHEY, SVGAGI. CDR3 DNA: TGTGCCAGCAGTTACTTAGGGGCAGGGGACTTCTATGGCTACACCTTC. It codes for CASSYLGAGDFYGYTF.

V usage is TRBV5-1 and J usage is TRBJ2-3; 7 nucleotides agree with TRBD2. The CDR3 is made up of 16 amino acids. Trimming cost V 3 bases and J 8 bases; bases outside gene matches: 15. Germline-derived CDR1 and CDR2 are SGHRS and YFSETQ. This chain's CDR3 is CASSYVAGLRLGTQYF. The DNA of the CDR3 is TGCGCCAGCAGCTACGTAGCGGGTTTGCGGCTTGGTACGCAGTATTTT. Full variable domain (outside the CDR3, taken from reference TRBV5-1 and TRBJ2-3): KAGVTQTPRYLIKTRGQQVTLSCSPISGHRSVSWYQQTPGQGLQFLFEYFSETQRNKGNFPGRFSGRQFSNSRSEMNVSTLELGDSALYLCASSYVAGLRLGTQYFGPGTRLTVL.

The chain links TRBV19 to TRBJ2-3, with 9 bases matching TRBD2. Germline CDR1 is LNHDA and CDR2 is SQIVND (reference sequence). V shed 5 bases, J shed 2 bases, and the junction held 17 bases outside the gene matches. The CDR3 has 19 amino acids. The CDR3 DNA follows: TGTGCCAGTAGTGGGTTAGCGGGGGCAGAGTTCGCCCCCACAGATACGCAGTATTTT. Translated: CASSGLAGAEFAPTDTQYF.

Written as DNA, the CDR3 is TGTGCCAGCAGCGTGGGACAGGGGGTGTACGAGCAGTACTTC. Protein product: CASSVGQGVYEQYF. This rearrangement joins TRBV5-8 to TRBJ2-7, with TRBD1 matching 11 bases. This CDR3 region has 14 residues. J gave up 4 bases and V 4 bases, and 4 bases lay outside the gene matches. The V gene's germline CDR1 is SGHTS and CDR2 YDEGEE.

V and J are TRBV14 and TRBJ2-1; possibly TRBD1 for D (6 bases). The germline CDR1 and CDR2 sequences are SGHDN and FVKESK. The germline V and J ends were trimmed by 4 bases and 4 bases, with 20 bases remaining between them. The CDR3 is made up of 17 amino acids. CDR3 protein: CASSPQAGATTYNEQFF. Written as DNA, the CDR3 is TGTGCCAGCAGCCCCCAGGCAGGGGCCACGACTTACAATGAGCAGTTCTTC.

The rearrangement links TRBV2 to TRBJ1-1; D is ambiguous. The V end was cut by 5 bases, the J end by 5 bases, with 12 bases between. The CDR3 runs to 13 residues. The germline gives CDR1 SNHLY, CDR2 FYNNEI. The CDR3 nucleotides read TGTGCCAGCAGTAACACCAGAGGAACTGAAGCTTTCTTT. Its translation is CASSNTRGTEAFF. Full variable domain (missing parts from reference TRBV2 and TRBJ1-1): EPEVTQTPSHQVTQMGQEVILRCVPISNHLYFYWYRQILGQKVEFLVSFYNNEISEKSEIFDDQFSVERPDGSNFTLKIRSTKLEDSAMYFCASSNTRGTEAFFGQGTRLTVV.

This chain connects TRBV9 to TRBJ1-4; D call uncertain. The CDR3 extends over 13 amino acids. The ends were cut back, 0 bases at V and 10 bases at J, with 10 bases in the middle. Germline CDR1 and CDR2: SGDLS and YYNGEE. In DNA, the CDR3 is TGTGCCAGCAGCGTAGGGGAGGTGGGAAAACTGTTTTTT. It translates to CASSVGEVGKLFF.

The V gene is TRBV4-1, the J gene TRBJ1-1; 8 nucleotides align to TRBD1. This CDR3 is 16 amino acids long. The germline V gene encodes CDR1 MGHRA and CDR2 YSYEKL. V dropped 3 bases and J dropped 3; count of bases not matched to a gene: 9. Written as DNA, the CDR3 is TGCGCCAGCAGCCAGGTGGCAGGGGGCTCGGACACTGAAGCTTTCTTT. Its protein product is CASSQVAGGSDTEAFF.

V gene TRBV10-3 combines with J gene TRBJ2-3, with 7 bases fitting TRBD1. The CDR3 length is 13 residues. Germline lookup yields CDR1 ENHRY and CDR2 SYGVKD. V lost 9 bases to trimming and J lost 4 bases; unmatched junction nucleotides: 7. The CDR3 loop is CAINGQDPDTQYF. In DNA form, the CDR3 reads TGTGCCATAAATGGACAGGATCCAGATACGCAGTATTTT.